These 28 T cell receptor beta chains were all obtained from the same sample, sequenced in a study of T-cell reconstitution after alpha-beta-depleted transplantation in children. Unique molecular identifiers tagged the TCRbeta library. One entry per CDR3 protein, called by TCRdb with MiXCR from the PCR reads. The table has roughly 150,000 distinct CDR3 sequences, around 10% seen once. Sequences were derived from PBMCs, sampled before TCRalphabeta/CD19-depleted stem cell transplant. These receptors originate from a boy aged 2 to 10 with acute myeloid leukemia, due to receive a stem cell transplant.

This clonotype was observed many times. This chain joins TRBV20-1 and TRBJ2-5, with D uncertain. This CDR3 has 11 amino acids. Trimming shortened V by 5 bases and J by 4 bases, and 8 bases separated the two germline ends. CDR1 and CDR2 (germline): DFQATT, SNEGSKA (reference sequence). CDR3 sequence (DNA): TGCAGTGCTGTACTTGTAGAGACCCAGTACTTC. Translation: CSAVLVETQYF.

This chain connects TRBV6-5 to TRBJ1-1; D might be TRBD1 (5 bases). Germline loops: CDR1 MNHEY, CDR2 SVGAGI. The CDR3 covers 15 residues. Trimming stripped 0 bases from V and 5 bases from J, with 13 bases between. CDR3 DNA sequence: TGTGCCAGCAGTTACTCGAGTTCAGGGAGGACTGAAGCTTTCTTT. It specifies CASSYSSSGRTEAFF.

This clonotype was observed at least ten times. The chain employs TRBV20-1 and TRBJ2-5; TRBD2 aligns across 9 bases. The germline V gene encodes CDR1 DFQATT and CDR2 SNEGSKA (reference sequence). The trim removed 3 bases at V and 5 bases at J, leaving 7 bases unmatched. The CDR3 contains 14 residues. The CDR3 protein is CSARDSGRSETQYF. The CDR3 DNA sequence: TGCAGTGCTAGGGATAGCGGGAGAAGTGAGACCCAGTACTTC.

This clonotype was seen many times. The V call is TRBV7-8, the J call TRBJ2-5; the match to TRBD2 covers 9 bases. CDR3 size: 14 residues. Germline assignment: CDR1 SGHVS and CDR2 FQNEAQ. Trimming cost V 8 bases and J 5 bases; bases outside gene matches: 9. The CDR3 loop is CASLNRGGGETQYF. The CDR3, as DNA: TGTGCCAGCCTCAACCGCGGGGGGGGTGAGACCCAGTACTTC. Supplemented by reference TRBV7-8 and TRBJ2-5, the full variable domain reads GAGVSQSPRYKVAKRGQDVALRCDPISGHVSLFWYQQALGQGPEFLTYFQNEAQLDKSGLPSDRFFAERPEGSVSTLKIQRTQQEDSAVYLCASLNRGGGETQYFGPGTRLLVL.

V usage is TRBV7-6 and J usage is TRBJ2-1; D unresolved. The CDR3 totals 15 residues. Looked up from germline, CDR1 is SGHVS and CDR2 is FNYEAQ. The V end was cut by 5 bases, the J end by 2 bases, with 13 bases between. For the CDR3, the DNA is TGTGCCAGCAGCCGGTCGGGTTTACCCTACAATGAGCAGTTCTTC. Protein sequence: CASSRSGLPYNEQFF.

At least ten counts were recorded for this clonotype. J is TRBJ1-1 and V is TRBV5-5; possibly TRBD1 for D (6 bases). The germline V gene has CDR1 SGHKS and CDR2 YYEKEE (reference sequence). This CDR3 contains 14 residues. With 2 bases removed from V and 6 bases from J, the gap between germline ends came to 14 bases. In DNA form, the CDR3 reads TGTGCCAGCAGCTTTCCGGGGACAACGGCTGAAGCTTTCTTT. Translating gives CASSFPGTTAEAFF.

This clonotype was counted many times. V and J are TRBV3-1 and TRBJ1-5; D may be TRBD1 (6 bases). V lost 2 bases to trimming and J lost 5 bases, with 16 bases between them. CDR3 size: 16 residues. CDR1 and CDR2 from the germline V gene are LGHDT and YNNKEL (reference sequence). The CDR3 sequence is CASSQSLGAGDQPQHF. DNA of the CDR3: TGTGCCAGCAGCCAATCCCTCGGAGCAGGGGATCAGCCCCAGCATTTT.

This clonotype was counted only a few times. The rearrangement links TRBV30 to TRBJ1-3; perhaps TRBD1 as D (5 bases). This CDR3 spans 16 amino acids. Trimming took off 0 bases at V and 4 bases at J, with 16 bases between the two ends. Germline assignment: CDR1 GTSNPN and CDR2 SVGIG (reference sequence). The CDR3 reads CAWSVLTGTAGNTIYF. As DNA, the CDR3 is TGTGCCTGGAGTGTACTTACCGGGACCGCCGGAAACACCATATATTTT.

This rearrangement joins TRBV5-5 to TRBJ2-7; 13 bases agree with TRBD2. Trimming at V came to 4 bases and at J to 4 bases, leaving 5 bases not matched to a gene. The germline V gene encodes CDR1 SGHKS and CDR2 YYEKEE (reference sequence). The CDR3 spans 15 residues. The CDR3 loop is CASSLTSGRSYEQYF. CDR3 DNA sequence: TGTGCCAGCAGCCTGACTAGCGGGAGGTCGTACGAGCAGTACTTC.

This clonotype was detected a few times. The chain recombines TRBV4-1 with TRBJ2-7; 11 bases map to TRBD2. V was clipped by 2 bases and J by 2 bases; unmatched bases: 5. Germline V CDR1 and CDR2: MGHRA, YSYEKL. This CDR3 is 16 amino acids long. Written as DNA, the CDR3 is TGCGCCAGCAGCCAACCGACTAGCGGGAAACCCTACGAGCAGTACTTC. Its translation is CASSQPTSGKPYEQYF.

This clonotype appeared many times. The V call is TRBV29-1, the J call TRBJ2-7; D is uncertain. The CDR3 is 14 residues long. V gave up 4 bases and J gave up 2 bases, with 15 bases separating them. Germline values: CDR1 SQVTM, CDR2 ANQGSEA. Here the CDR3 DNA reads TGCAGCGTTGTTCTGGGATGGGTTCCCTACGAGCAGTACTTC. Translated: CSVVLGWVPYEQYF.

This clonotype is large within its sample. The chain has TRBV5-1 and TRBJ2-1; 8 nucleotides agree with TRBD1. Unmatched junction bases numbered 11, after V lost 5 bases and J lost 4 bases. This CDR3 spans 16 amino acids. Germline CDR1 SGHRS, CDR2 YFSETQ. CDR3 amino acids: CASRYSPGQVYNEQFF. The CDR3 DNA reads as TGCGCCAGCAGATATAGCCCGGGACAGGTGTACAATGAGCAGTTCTTC.

In its sample, this clonotype was seen many times. The chain has TRBV5-1 and TRBJ2-4; D perhaps matches TRBD2 (6 bases). The length of the CDR3 is 15 residues. Germline V gene data show CDR1 as SGHRS and CDR2 as YFSETQ. Trimming cost V 4 bases and J 2 bases, with 13 bases left between them. The CDR3, as DNA: TGCGCCAGCAGCGGGGACGGGGGACCCAAAAACATTCAGTACTTC. Translating it yields CASSGDGGPKNIQYF.

This clonotype occurred many times. The chain is built from TRBV21-1 and TRBJ1-2; TRBD1, the D gene given by the table, was not confirmed from the DNA. TRBV21-1 is noted as a pseudogene. The CDR3 consists of 15 residues. CDR3 bases: TGTGCCAGCAGTGAAGCGAGGGCTTGGGGGTATGGCTACACCTTC. It specifies CASSEARAWGYGYTF.

This clonotype was observed at least ten times. The chain links TRBV11-2 to TRBJ1-6; TRBD1 matches at 8 bases. V lost 5 bases to trimming and J lost 1 base; unmatched junction nucleotides: 4. Per germline, CDR1 SGHAT and CDR2 FQNNGV. The CDR3 is made up of 16 amino acids. This CDR3 is CASSADRVSYNSPLHF. CDR3 bases: TGTGCCAGCAGCGCGGACAGGGTGTCCTATAATTCACCCCTCCACTTT.

Ten or more counts support this clonotype. This chain joins TRBV29-1 and TRBJ1-2, with D possibly matching TRBD1 (5 bases). V gave up 2 bases and J gave up 6 bases, with 13 bases separating them. This CDR3 is built from 13 residues. Per germline, CDR1 SQVTM and CDR2 ANQGSEA. CDR3 sequence reads: CSVESRREDGYTF. As DNA, the CDR3 is TGCAGCGTTGAATCCCGCAGGGAGGATGGCTACACCTTC. The full variable domain, in which reference TRBV29-1 and TRBJ1-2 provide the parts outside the CDR3, is SAVISQKPSRDICQRGTSLTIQCQVDSQVTMMFWYRQQPGQSLTLIATANQGSEATYESGFVIDKFPISRPNLTFSTLTVSNMSPEDSSIYLCSVESRREDGYTFGSGTRLTVV.

This clonotype was seen repeatedly, ten times or more. V is TRBV4-1 and J is TRBJ1-5; D call uncertain. This CDR3 contains 15 residues. The V and J ends lost 0 bases and 6 bases respectively, with 12 bases between them. Germline loops: CDR1 MGHRA, CDR2 YSYEKL. CDR3 sequence reads: CASSQDGPGGQPQHF. CDR3 DNA sequence: TGCGCCAGCAGCCAAGACGGGCCAGGAGGTCAGCCCCAGCATTTT.

In this sample, this clonotype turned up many times. The chain couples TRBV4-1 to TRBJ1-2, with a weak D call TRBD1 (5 bases). Germline-derived CDR1 and CDR2 are MGHRA and YSYEKL. Deletions cut 0 bases from V and 2 bases from J, with 16 bases between. The CDR3 is made up of 17 amino acids. The CDR3 region has the DNA TGCGCCAGCAGCCAAGATTGGAGAGGGGCAGAGAACTATGGCTACACCTTC. Its translation: CASSQDWRGAENYGYTF.

This clonotype was seen many times. The V and J genes are TRBV20-1 and TRBJ1-5; no reliable D call. In germline, CDR1 is DFQATT, CDR2 SNEGSKA (reference sequence). Deletions cut 1 base from V and 5 bases from J, with 9 bases between. This CDR3 comprises 13 residues. The CDR3 loop reads CSARGQLDQPQHF. The CDR3 DNA follows: TGCAGTGCTAGAGGCCAGCTTGATCAGCCCCAGCATTTT.

This clonotype occurred many times. CDR3 protein: CASSQAGTGVEKLFF. CDR3 DNA: TGCGCCAGCAGCCAAGCCGGGACAGGGGTTGAAAAACTGTTTTTT. The V gene is TRBV4-1, the J gene TRBJ1-4, with 10 positions matching TRBD1. CDR1 is MGHRA and CDR2 is YSYEKL in the germline V gene. The CDR3 spans 15 residues. J gave up 7 bases and V 1 base, and 3 bases lay outside the gene matches.

The chain combines TRBV12-3 or TRBV12-4 with TRBJ1-2; 9 bases line up with TRBD1. The CDR3 covers 15 residues. V lost 4 bases, J lost 4 bases, and 7 bases stayed unmatched. The CDR3 spells CASSYAGQGSYGYTF. CDR3 DNA: TGTGCCAGCAGTTATGCGGGACAGGGCAGCTATGGCTACACCTTC.

This clonotype was seen repeatedly, ten times or more. The chain couples TRBV20-1 to TRBJ2-3; possibly TRBD2 for D (6 bases). CDR1 and CDR2 from the germline V gene are DFQATT and SNEGSKA (reference sequence). The CDR3 extends over 16 amino acids. The ends were cut back, 1 base at V and 1 base at J, with 15 bases in the middle. DNA for the CDR3: TGCAGTGCTAGAGCCGACCCTAGCGCGGGCACAGATACGCAGTATTTT. Protein product: CSARADPSAGTDTQYF.

This clonotype was seen ten or more times. This chain links TRBV20-1 with TRBJ2-5, with a tentative D call TRBD2 (6 bases). The CDR3 extends over 16 amino acids. Germline loops: CDR1 DFQATT, CDR2 SNEGSKA (reference sequence). Trimming removed 3 bases from V and 1 base from J, with 18 bases in between. In DNA, the CDR3 is TGCAGTGCTAGGAGTGGGGACTCACTTTCCCAAGAGACCCAGTACTTC. Translating it yields CSARSGDSLSQETQYF.

This clonotype was recorded many times. The J gene is TRBJ2-5, the V gene TRBV28; TRBD2 matches at 10 bases. The trim removed 1 base at V and 5 bases at J, leaving 7 bases unmatched. The germline V gene has CDR1 MDHEN and CDR2 SYDVKM. CDR3 length: 16 amino acids. For the CDR3, the DNA is TGTGCCAGCAGTTTATTGCTAGCGGGAGATAACGAGACCCAGTACTTC. Protein product: CASSLLLAGDNETQYF. The complete variable domain, with remaining parts taken from reference TRBV28 and TRBJ2-5, reads DVKVTQSSRYLVKRTGEKVFLECVQDMDHENMFWYRQDPGLGLRLIYFSYDVKMKEKGDIPEGYSVSREKKERFSLILESASTNQTSMYLCASSLLLAGDNETQYFGPGTRLLVL.

This clonotype was recorded many times. The V gene is TRBV27, the J gene TRBJ2-7; tentative D call: TRBD1 (6 bases). V was clipped by 4 bases and J by 5 bases, with 18 bases between them. The CDR3 runs to 15 residues. From germline, CDR1 is MNHEY and CDR2 SMNVEV (reference sequence). The CDR3 DNA reads as TGTGCCAGCAGTTATACAGGGTTGACGTGCCACGAGCAGTACGTC. Its translation is CASSYTGLTCHEQYV.

This clonotype appeared many times. This chain uses TRBV12-3 or TRBV12-4 with TRBJ2-1; D unclear. V lost 6 bases, J lost 10 bases, and 22 bases lay in between. CDR3 length: 15 residues. This CDR3 reads CASSSSQSLFGEQFF. In DNA, the CDR3 is TGTGCCAGCAGCAGCAGTCAAAGTCTTTTCGGGGAGCAGTTCTTC.

This clonotype was detected many times. The rearrangement uses TRBV20-1 and TRBJ1-4; tentative D call: TRBD1 (5 bases). The CDR3 sequence is 15 residues long. Germline loops: CDR1 DFQATT, CDR2 SNEGSKA (reference sequence). V shed 0 bases and J shed 10 bases, with 18 bases lying between them. Here the CDR3 reads CSARDPEQASVKLFF. The CDR3 DNA follows: TGCAGTGCTAGAGATCCCGAACAGGCCTCGGTAAAACTGTTTTTT.

This clonotype was counted ten times or more. The chain uses TRBV29-1 and TRBJ1-1; unclear D gene. The CDR3 is made up of 9 amino acids. The V gene lost 5 bases and the J gene lost 8 bases, with 6 bases spanning the gap. The germline CDR1 and CDR2 sequences are SQVTM and ANQGSEA. In DNA form, the CDR3 reads TGCAGCGTTCCAAGAGAAGCTTTCTTT. The encoded protein is CSVPREAFF.